Below, 7 T cell receptor beta chains from the same sample are listed, as sequenced in a study of early T cells in non-severe SARS-CoV-2 infection. TCRdb fed the 5' RACE reads into MiXCR, producing one record per CDR3 protein. The repertoire holds about 60,000 distinct CDR3 sequences, roughly 12% seen once, with about 5% in the top ten. Sequencing was carried out using whole blood. These receptors came from an adult who was a healthcare worker with PCR-confirmed SARS-CoV-2 infection or an uninfected control (not recorded which).

Only a few counts were recorded for this clonotype. V gene TRBV29-1 combines with J gene TRBJ2-3, with D possibly TRBD2 on 6 matching bases. The germline V gene has CDR1 SQVTM and CDR2 ANQGSEA. CDR3 size: 14 residues. The V and J ends lost 7 bases and 3 bases respectively, with 17 bases between them. CDR3 sequence: CSASTGSRTDTQYF. DNA of the CDR3: TGCAGCGCTTCTACCGGGAGTAGGACAGATACGCAGTATTTT.

This clonotype was seen many times. V gene TRBV11-2 combines with J gene TRBJ2-1; no clear D gene. Trimming pared 5 bases from V and 3 bases from J, leaving 8 bases between. Germline CDR1 is SGHAT and CDR2 is FQNNGV. This CDR3 comprises 13 residues. The CDR3 is CASSHNNYNEQFF. For the CDR3, the DNA is TGTGCCAGCAGCCATAATAACTACAATGAGCAGTTCTTC. The full variable domain, with the rest looked up from reference TRBV11-2 and TRBJ2-1, is EAGVAQSPRYKIIEKRQSVAFWCNPISGHATLYWYQQILGQGPKLLIQFQNNGVVDDSQLPKDRFSAERLKGVDSTLKIQPAKLEDSAVYLCASSHNNYNEQFFGPGTRLTVL.

This clonotype came up a few times. The chain employs TRBV14 and TRBJ1-1, with D perhaps TRBD1 (5 bases). In germline, CDR1 is SGHDN, CDR2 FVKESK. CDR3 size: 20 residues. The V end lost 6 bases, the J end lost 0 bases, and 29 bases lay between the germline ends. The CDR3 loop reads CASSRAYSWGDISMNTEAFF. CDR3 bases: TGTGCCAGCAGTCGGGCCTATTCCTGGGGGGATATTAGTATGAACACTGAAGCTTTCTTT. The complete variable domain, with remaining parts taken from reference TRBV14 and TRBJ1-1, reads EAGVTQFPSHSVIEKGQTVTLRCDPISGHDNLYWYRRVMGKEIKFLLHFVKESKQDESGMPNNRFLAERTGGTYSTLKVQPAELEDSGVYFCASSRAYSWGDISMNTEAFFGQGTRLTVV.

The chain couples TRBV4-1 to TRBJ2-7; 7 nucleotides line up with TRBD1. CDR3 size: 14 residues. From germline, CDR1 is MGHRA and CDR2 YSYEKL. V was pared by 1 base and J by 2 bases, with 2 bases of the junction left unmatched. CDR3 nucleotides: TGCGCCAGCAGCCAAGTCGACAGGGCCTACGAGCAGTACTTC. Translating gives CASSQVDRAYEQYF.

The table lists this clonotype with many counts. V usage is TRBV20-1 and J usage is TRBJ2-3; TRBD1 might be the D (5 bases). Germline V CDR1 and CDR2: DFQATT, SNEGSKA (reference sequence). The CDR3 length is 15 residues. V lost 3 bases and J lost 6, with 19 bases in between. The CDR3 sequence is CSASSGASPGDTQYF. The CDR3 DNA reads TGCAGTGCTAGCTCTGGGGCCAGCCCAGGTGATACGCAGTATTTT.

This clonotype was seen a handful of times. The chain recombines TRBV7-2 with TRBJ2-2; 8 bases agree with TRBD1. With 3 bases clipped from V and 6 bases from J, the junction kept 3 bases outside the gene matches. This CDR3 comprises 14 residues. Germline V gives CDR1 SGHTA, CDR2 FQGNSA. In DNA form, the CDR3 reads TGTGCCAGCAGCTTCGACAGGGGATCCGGGGAGCTGTTTTTT. Translating gives CASSFDRGSGELFF.

This clonotype was detected ten times or more. The chain uses TRBV5-1 and TRBJ2-7; D ambiguous. The CDR3 is 16 residues long. Germline CDR1 reads SGHRS; CDR2 reads YFSETQ. Trimming shortened V by 0 bases and J by 1 base, and 14 bases separated the two germline ends. The CDR3 region has the DNA TGCGCCAGCAGCTTGGATTCGGCTATTCCGTCCTACGAGCAGTACTTC. This translates into CASSLDSAIPSYEQYF.